The 3 T cell receptor beta chains in this list originate from one sample, sequenced in a study of T cells after yellow fever vaccination. TCRdb independently ran MiXCR on the 5' RACE reads; one entry per CDR3 protein. The data show hundreds of thousands of distinct CDR3 sequences, about 17% seen once. The sample here was PBMCs, taken before the yellow fever booster vaccination. Receptor source: a man in his late teens or twenties who received the YFV17D yellow fever vaccine.

This clonotype was found a few times. The chain has TRBV6-5 and TRBJ1-5; 7 bases align to TRBD1. The CDR3 extends over 14 amino acids. The V gene end was trimmed by 5 bases and the J gene end by 6 bases; junction bases not matched to a gene: 7. CDR1 is MNHEY, CDR2 SVGAGI, per germline. This chain's CDR3 is CASSDREGSQPQHF. CDR3 nucleotides: TGTGCCAGCAGTGACAGGGAGGGGAGTCAGCCCCAGCATTTT.

V gene TRBV12-3 or TRBV12-4 combines with J gene TRBJ1-5; 8 nucleotides align to TRBD1. The CDR3 sequence is 14 residues long. V lost 3 bases to trimming and J lost 8 bases; unmatched junction nucleotides: 6. CDR3 amino acids: CASSLDRALKPQHF. The CDR3, as DNA: TGTGCCAGCAGTTTGGACAGGGCGCTTAAGCCCCAGCATTTT.

The chain is built from TRBV6-6 and TRBJ1-1, with D tentatively TRBD1 (5 bases). The germline V gene encodes CDR1 MNHNY and CDR2 SVGAGI (reference sequence). V gave up 11 bases and J gave up 3 bases, with 16 bases separating them. The CDR3 extends over 13 amino acids. The CDR3 DNA follows: TGTGCCGGGAAGGGGTTAATCGACACTGAAGCTTTCTTT. Its translation: CAGKGLIDTEAFF.